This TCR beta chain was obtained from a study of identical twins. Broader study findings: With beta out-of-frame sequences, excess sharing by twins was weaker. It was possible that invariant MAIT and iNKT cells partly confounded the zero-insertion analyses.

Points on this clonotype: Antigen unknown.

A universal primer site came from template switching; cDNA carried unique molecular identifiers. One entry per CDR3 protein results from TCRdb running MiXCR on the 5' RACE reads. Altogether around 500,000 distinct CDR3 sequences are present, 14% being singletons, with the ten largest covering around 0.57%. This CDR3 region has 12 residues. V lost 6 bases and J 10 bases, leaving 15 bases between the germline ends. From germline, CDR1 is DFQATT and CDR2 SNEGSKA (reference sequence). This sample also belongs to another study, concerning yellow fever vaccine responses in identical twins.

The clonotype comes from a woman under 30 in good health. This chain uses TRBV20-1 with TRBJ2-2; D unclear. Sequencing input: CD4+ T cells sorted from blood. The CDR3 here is CSAQSTGLELFF. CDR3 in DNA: TGCAGTGCCCAGAGTACCGGTTTGGAGCTGTTTTTT.